The 26 T cell receptor beta chains reported below all come from one sample, sequenced in a study of T cell responses to AZD1222 COVID-19 vaccine. TCRdb's table, derived via immunoSEQ multiplex PCR, lists solely in-frame clones and lacks some. The data contain fewer than 150,000 clones, about nine tenths of them singletons. Sequenced material: peripheral blood, taken on day 0 of AZD1222 vaccination. The receptors shown here come from an adult in good health.

Turning to this clone: Distinct nucleotide sequences in the sample also encode this CDR3. This chain links TRBV10-3 with TRBJ2-7; D possibly corresponds to TRBD2 (7 bases). The CDR3 extends over 13 amino acids. The V end was cut by 10 bases, the J end by 0 bases, with 13 bases between. Germline-derived CDR1 and CDR2 are ENHRY and SYGVKD. This CDR3 is CATEGGSSYEQYF. DNA of the CDR3: TGTGCCACCGAGGGGGGGAGCTCCTACGAGCAGTACTTC.

This chain links TRBV21-1 with TRBJ1-4. TRBV21-1 is a known pseudogene. The CDR3 spans 15 residues. CDR3 protein: CASSERCGVGEKLFF. CDR3 nucleotides: TGTGCCAGCAGCGAAAGGTGCGGGGTAGGCGAAAAACTGTTTTTT.

J is TRBJ2-1 and V is TRBV4-2; 9 bases align to TRBD2. The germline gives CDR1 LGHNA, CDR2 YNFKEQ. The CDR3 has 15 amino acids. V lost 0 bases, J lost 5 bases, and 2 bases stayed unmatched. The CDR3 sequence is CASSQDGGRDNEQFF. The CDR3 DNA sequence: TGTGCCAGCAGCCAAGACGGCGGGAGGGACAATGAGCAGTTCTTC.

The chain combines TRBV6-5 with TRBJ1-1; D is uncertain. Trimming pared 7 bases from V and 1 base from J, leaving 7 bases between. The germline V gene has CDR1 MNHEY and CDR2 SVGAGI. The CDR3 spans 12 residues. CDR3 in DNA: TGTGCCAGCAAGAACCCGAACACTGAAGCTTTCTTT. Amino acid sequence: CASKNPNTEAFF.

The rearrangement links TRBV7-2 to TRBJ1-2, with 9 bases that match TRBD1. The CDR3 spans 15 residues. Trimming cost V 0 bases and J 5 bases; bases outside gene matches: 4. Germline CDR1 is SGHTA and CDR2 is FQGNSA. The CDR3 nucleotides read TGTGCCAGCAGCTTAGCAGGGACAGGGTCGTATGGCTACACCTTC. Its protein is CASSLAGTGSYGYTF. The full variable domain, with the rest looked up from reference TRBV7-2 and TRBJ1-2, is GAGVSQSPSNKVTEKGKDVELRCDPISGHTALYWYRQSLGQGLEFLIYFQGNSAPDKSGLPSDRFSAERTGGSVSTLTIQRTQQEDSAVYLCASSLAGTGSYGYTFGSGTRLTVV.

This clone has only one observation. The chain recombines TRBV2 with TRBJ2-5, with TRBD2 as a possible D gene (5 bases). The CDR3 is 12 residues long. Trimming took 6 bases from V and 5 from J, leaving 10 bases between them. Germline CDR1 is SNHLY and CDR2 is FYNNEI. The CDR3 sequence is CASREGIETQYF. CDR3 nucleotide sequence: TGTGCCAGCAGAGAGGGCATTGAGACCCAGTACTTC.

V is TRBV5-4 and J is TRBJ2-7, with 9 bases aligning to TRBD2. Losses at the gene ends were 2 bases for V and 2 bases for J; bases not matched to a gene: 2. In germline, CDR1 is SGHNT, CDR2 YYREEE (reference sequence). This CDR3 is built from 14 residues. The CDR3 nucleotides are TGTGCCAGCAGCTTAGCGGGGGGCCCCTACGAGCAGTACTTC. Protein product: CASSLAGGPYEQYF.

This sequence joins TRBV7-2 and TRBJ1-6, with 9 bases matching TRBD1. This CDR3 comprises 17 residues. Germline assignment: CDR1 SGHTA and CDR2 FQGNSA. The trim removed 1 base at V and 1 base at J, leaving 2 bases unmatched. CDR3 DNA sequence: TGTGCCAGCAGCTTAGTGGGACAGGGTTCCTATAATTCACCCCTCCACTTT. Residues: CASSLVGQGSYNSPLHF.

The chain uses TRBV2 and TRBJ1-5, with D hard to call. The V and J ends lost 2 bases and 4 bases respectively, with 15 bases between them. CDR3 length: 16 residues. In germline, CDR1 is SNHLY, CDR2 FYNNEI. The CDR3: CASSEIGPLLNQPQHF. The CDR3 DNA sequence: TGTGCCAGCAGTGAAATAGGGCCGTTACTGAATCAGCCCCAGCATTTT.

J is TRBJ1-2 and V is TRBV28; TRBD1 matches 12 bases. Germline CDR1 reads MDHEN; CDR2 reads SYDVKM. The CDR3 is made up of 16 amino acids. Trimming removed 5 bases from V and 7 bases from J; junction bases left unmatched: 11. The CDR3 here is CASSTMGQGAGGGYTF. In DNA, the CDR3 is TGTGCCAGCAGTACAATGGGACAGGGGGCAGGGGGTGGCTACACCTTC.

This rearrangement joins TRBV4-1 to TRBJ2-3; D possibly matches TRBD1 or TRBD2 (5 bases each). Deletions cut 3 bases from V and 3 bases from J, with 13 bases between. The CDR3 has 15 amino acids. Per germline, CDR1 MGHRA and CDR2 YSYEKL. The CDR3 reads CASSHPARGTDTQYF. In DNA, the CDR3 is TGCGCCAGCAGCCACCCCGCGAGGGGAACAGATACGCAGTATTTT.

This clone showed up just once. The genes are TRBV30 and TRBJ2-5, with TRBD1 matching over 8 bases. V shed 4 bases, J shed 1 base, and the junction held 5 bases outside the gene matches. This CDR3 is 14 amino acids long. The germline CDR1 and CDR2 sequences are GTSNPN and SVGIG (reference sequence). The CDR3 DNA reads TGTGCCTGGATCCCTGACAGGGGCCAAGAGACCCAGTACTTC. This encodes CAWIPDRGQETQYF.

The CDR3 DNA reads TGTGCCAGCAGCTTAGGACAGGGAGACGAGCAGTACTTC. Its protein product is CASSLGQGDEQYF. This chain links TRBV7-9 with TRBJ2-7, with 7 positions matching TRBD1. Germline CDR1 and CDR2: SEHNR and FQNEAQ (reference sequence). J lost 5 bases, V lost 1 base, and 2 bases had no gene match. CDR3 length: 13 residues. The variable domain in full, with the rest retrieved from reference TRBV7-9 and TRBJ2-7, is DTGVSQNPRHKITKRGQNVTFRCDPISEHNRLYWYRQTLGQGPEFLTYFQNEAQLEKSRLLSDRFSAERPKGSFSTLEIQRTEQGDSAMYLCASSLGQGDEQYFGPGTRLTVT.

The gene calls are TRBV19 and TRBJ2-6; possible D gene TRBD1, 8 bases. There are 15 residues in the CDR3. The ends were cut back, 10 bases at V and 3 bases at J, with 16 bases in the middle. Germline lookup yields CDR1 LNHDA and CDR2 SQIVND (reference sequence). This CDR3 reads CATQGGGLGANVLTF. For the CDR3, the DNA is TGTGCCACACAGGGGGGGGGTCTTGGGGCCAACGTCCTGACTTTC.

This chain uses TRBV5-4 with TRBJ1-2, with 11 positions matching TRBD1. Germline V gene data show CDR1 as SGHNT and CDR2 as YYREEE (reference sequence). V dropped 4 bases and J dropped 5; count of bases not matched to a gene: 19. This CDR3 is 19 amino acids long. The DNA for the CDR3 is TGTGCCAGCAGCGGGGAAGGGACAGGGGGTGCGGCCCTAAGGTATGGCTACACCTTC. Encoded protein: CASSGEGTGGAALRYGYTF.

The chain links TRBV6-6 to TRBJ2-1, with 13 bases fitting TRBD2. Germline assignment: CDR1 MNHNY and CDR2 SVGAGI (reference sequence). CDR3 length: 14 amino acids. The V gene end was trimmed by 6 bases and the J gene end by 13 bases; junction bases not matched to a gene: 9. DNA for the CDR3: TGTGCCAGCAGCCCGACTAGCGGGGGGTTACATCAGTTCTTC. Its translation: CASSPTSGGLHQFF.

This chain connects TRBV24-1 to TRBJ2-3, with 10 bases fitting TRBD1. Trimming removed 4 bases from V and 0 bases from J; junction bases left unmatched: 3. CDR3 size: 16 residues. CDR1 is KGHDR and CDR2 is SFDVKD in the germline V gene. The CDR3 region is CATSDPGQGSTDTQYF. CDR3 DNA: TGTGCCACCAGTGACCCGGGACAGGGGAGCACAGATACGCAGTATTTT.

The rearrangement uses TRBV7-2 and TRBJ1-4, with a tentative D call TRBD1 (5 bases). V was trimmed by 4 bases and J by 10 bases, leaving 19 bases between them. Germline V gives CDR1 SGHTA, CDR2 FQGNSA. This CDR3 has 15 amino acids. The CDR3 loop is CASSSPSGAGGKLFF. As DNA, the CDR3 is TGTGCCAGCAGCTCACCTAGTGGGGCCGGCGGAAAACTGTTTTTT. Full variable domain (outside the CDR3, taken from reference TRBV7-2 and TRBJ1-4): GAGVSQSPSNKVTEKGKDVELRCDPISGHTALYWYRQSLGQGLEFLIYFQGNSAPDKSGLPSDRFSAERTGGSVSTLTIQRTQQEDSAVYLCASSSPSGAGGKLFFGSGTQLSVL.

In nucleotides, the CDR3 is TGTGCCAGCTCACCACGTCAGGCGGGTGGCAAAAACATTCAGTACTTC. The encoded protein is CASSPRQAGGKNIQYF. The V and J genes are TRBV18 and TRBJ2-4; D perhaps matches TRBD2 (5 bases). Germline V gives CDR1 KGHSH, CDR2 LQKENI. The CDR3 loop spans 16 amino acids. Trimming took 1 base from V and 3 from J, leaving 13 bases between them.

This clone has just one count. The chain couples TRBV12-3 or TRBV12-4 to TRBJ1-5; unclear D gene. Trimming removed 2 bases at V and 3 bases at J, with 5 bases between. The CDR3 loop spans 13 amino acids. CDR3 amino acids: CASSLRNNQPQHF. The CDR3 DNA reads TGTGCCAGCAGTTTACGAAACAATCAGCCCCAGCATTTT.

In DNA, the CDR3 is TGCAGCGTTGCTCCAGGAGGAAACACCATATATTTT. Translation gives CSVAPGGNTIYF. The genes are TRBV29-1 and TRBJ1-3; D unresolved. This CDR3 is 12 amino acids long. V was trimmed by 4 bases and J by 4 bases, leaving 8 bases between them. CDR1 and CDR2 from the germline V gene are SQVTM and ANQGSEA. Full variable domain (missing parts from reference TRBV29-1 and TRBJ1-3): SAVISQKPSRDICQRGTSLTIQCQVDSQVTMMFWYRQQPGQSLTLIATANQGSEATYESGFVIDKFPISRPNLTFSTLTVSNMSPEDSSIYLCSVAPGGNTIYFGEGSWLTVV.

In its sample, this clone was seen a few times. The chain has TRBV2 and TRBJ2-1; 11 nucleotides line up with TRBD2. Germline V gives CDR1 SNHLY, CDR2 FYNNEI. The CDR3 runs 15 residues. The V gene end was trimmed by 10 bases and the J gene end by 7 bases; junction bases not matched to a gene: 12. The CDR3 nucleotides read TGTGCCACCACCCTGACTAGCGGGGCCACGAATGAGCAGTTCTTC. Protein product: CATTLTSGATNEQFF. The whole variable domain, filled in from reference TRBV2 and TRBJ2-1, reads EPEVTQTPSHQVTQMGQEVILRCVPISNHLYFYWYRQILGQKVEFLVSFYNNEISEKSEIFDDQFSVERPDGSNFTLKIRSTKLEDSAMYFCATTLTSGATNEQFFGPGTRLTVL.

This chain joins TRBV29-1 and TRBJ2-7, with 12 nucleotides matching TRBD1. The junction had 6 bases not matched to a gene; V was cut back by 3 bases and J by 6 bases. This CDR3 is 14 amino acids long. From germline, CDR1 is SQVTM and CDR2 ANQGSEA. As DNA, the CDR3 is TGCAGCGTTGATACGGGACAGGGGGCAGGCGAGCAGTACTTC. This encodes CSVDTGQGAGEQYF.

This chain links TRBV7-9 with TRBJ2-3, with unresolved D. Germline-derived CDR1 and CDR2 are SEHNR and FQNEAQ (reference sequence). The CDR3 runs 14 residues. Trimming left V 6 bases short and J 2 bases short, with 12 bases between. The CDR3 here is CASRGSRNTDTQYF. DNA for the CDR3: TGTGCCAGCAGGGGGTCGCGGAACACAGATACGCAGTATTTT.

This clone was seen just once. This chain uses TRBV2 with TRBJ2-5; 8 bases fit TRBD1. CDR3 length: 15 residues. The V segment lost 6 bases and the J segment 1 base; nucleotides outside the gene matches: 7. Germline CDR1 is SNHLY and CDR2 is FYNNEI. Here the CDR3 reads CASSRQGLGQETQYF. The CDR3 DNA follows: TGTGCCAGCAGCCGACAGGGGCTAGGCCAAGAGACCCAGTACTTC.

In this sample, this clone turned up once. This rearrangement joins TRBV7-9 to TRBJ2-5; D gene uncertain. Germline loops: CDR1 SEHNR, CDR2 FQNEAQ (reference sequence). The V gene lost 1 base and the J gene lost 5 bases, with 11 bases spanning the gap. This CDR3 has 14 residues. CDR3 nucleotides: TGTGCCAGCAGCTTAGGGTTCCAGTTGGAGACCCAGTACTTC. This translates into CASSLGFQLETQYF.